This T cell receptor (beta chain) was recorded in a study of PD-1 blockade in classical Hodgkin lymphoma. Study-level findings and limits: Newly diagnosed patients and complete responders had comparable diversity at baseline. Nivolumab initiation under 1 year post-ASCT meant exclusion. Reports indicated that newly diagnosed patients had lower baseline TCR diversity than healthy donors did.

As to this clone: Its cognate antigen is unknown. A much larger clone lies a single base off, so this may be a read error. The identical CDR3 is also encoded by other nucleotide sequences in the sample.

The germline CDR1 and CDR2 sequences are SEHNR and FQNEAQ (reference sequence). Trimming cost V 4 bases and J 4 bases, with 15 bases left between them. This CDR3 comprises 15 residues. Profiled with immunoSEQ multiplex PCR; TCRdb holds only in-frame clones, not every one. Counted here are 25,000 to 35,000 clones, approximately 70% occurring once; the ten biggest clones make up less than 4%. Every patient relapsed after autologous stem cell transplantation, and brentuximab vedotin exposure varied. This material consisted of peripheral blood mononuclear cells (PBMCs), taken before the second cycle of nivolumab. The chain recombines TRBV7-9 with TRBJ2-3; D is undetermined. The TCR was taken from a human donor with classical Hodgkin lymphoma. The DNA for the CDR3 is TGTGCCAGCAGCTCCGGCTGGCTAGAGGCAGATACGCAGTATTTT. It yields the protein CASSSGWLEADTQYF.